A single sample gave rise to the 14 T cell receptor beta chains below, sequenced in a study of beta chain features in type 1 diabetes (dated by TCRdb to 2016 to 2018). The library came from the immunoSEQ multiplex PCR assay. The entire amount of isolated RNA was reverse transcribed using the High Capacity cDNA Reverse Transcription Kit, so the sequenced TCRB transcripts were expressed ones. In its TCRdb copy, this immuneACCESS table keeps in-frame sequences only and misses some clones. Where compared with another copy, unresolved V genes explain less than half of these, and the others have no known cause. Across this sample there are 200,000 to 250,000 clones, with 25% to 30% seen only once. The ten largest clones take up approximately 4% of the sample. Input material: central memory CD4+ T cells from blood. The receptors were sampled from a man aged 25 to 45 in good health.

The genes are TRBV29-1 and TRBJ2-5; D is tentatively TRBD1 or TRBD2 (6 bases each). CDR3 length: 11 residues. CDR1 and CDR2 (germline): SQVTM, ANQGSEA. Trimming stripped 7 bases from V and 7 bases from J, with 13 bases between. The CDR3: CSATQGGTQYF. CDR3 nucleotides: TGCAGCGCTACACAGGGAGGGACCCAGTACTTC.

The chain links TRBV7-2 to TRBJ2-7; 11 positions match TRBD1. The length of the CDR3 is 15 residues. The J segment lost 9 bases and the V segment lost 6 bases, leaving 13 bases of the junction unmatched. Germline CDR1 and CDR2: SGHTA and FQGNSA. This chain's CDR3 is CASSSTGTGGLVQYF. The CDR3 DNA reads TGTGCCAGCAGTTCGACCGGGACAGGGGGTCTAGTGCAGTACTTC.

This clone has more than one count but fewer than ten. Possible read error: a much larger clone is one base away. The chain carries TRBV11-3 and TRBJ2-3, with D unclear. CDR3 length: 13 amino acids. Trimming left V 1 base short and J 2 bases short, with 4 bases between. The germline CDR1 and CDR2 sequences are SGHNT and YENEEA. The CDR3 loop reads CASSLAYTDTQYF. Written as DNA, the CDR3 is TGTGCCAGCAGCTTAGCCTACACAGATACGCAGTATTTT.

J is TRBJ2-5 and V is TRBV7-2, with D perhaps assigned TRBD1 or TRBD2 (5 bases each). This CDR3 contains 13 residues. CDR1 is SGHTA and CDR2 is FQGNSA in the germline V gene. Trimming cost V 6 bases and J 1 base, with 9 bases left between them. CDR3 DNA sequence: TGTGCCAGCAGTTGGGGGAGCCAAGAGACCCAGTACTTC. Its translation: CASSWGSQETQYF.

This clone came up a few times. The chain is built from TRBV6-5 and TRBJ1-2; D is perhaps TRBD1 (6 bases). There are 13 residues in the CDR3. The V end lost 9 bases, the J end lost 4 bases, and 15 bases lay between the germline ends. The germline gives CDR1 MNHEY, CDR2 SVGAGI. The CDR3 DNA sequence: TGTGCCAGTCTAAGGGACACGCTCTATGGCTACACCTTC. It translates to CASLRDTLYGYTF.

The DNA for the CDR3 is TGTGCCAGCAGCACCGGACAGGGCTCGTACGAGCAGTACTTC. It specifies CASSTGQGSYEQYF. The V gene is TRBV7-9, the J gene TRBJ2-7; TRBD1 aligns across 8 bases. Germline CDR1 and CDR2: SEHNR and FQNEAQ (reference sequence). CDR3 length equals 14 residues. The junction had 7 bases not matched to a gene; V was cut back by 5 bases and J by 4 bases.

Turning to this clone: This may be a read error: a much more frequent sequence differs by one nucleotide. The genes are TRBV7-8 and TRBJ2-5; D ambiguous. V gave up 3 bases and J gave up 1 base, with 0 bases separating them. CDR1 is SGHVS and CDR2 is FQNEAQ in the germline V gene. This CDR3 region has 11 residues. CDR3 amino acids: CASSFQETQYF. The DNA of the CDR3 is TGTGCCAGCAGCTTCCAAGAGACCCAGTACTTC. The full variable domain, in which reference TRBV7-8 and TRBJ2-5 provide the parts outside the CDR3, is GAGVSQSPRYKVAKRGQDVALRCDPISGHVSLFWYQQALGQGPEFLTYFQNEAQLDKSGLPSDRFFAERPEGSVSTLKIQRTQQEDSAVYLCASSFQETQYFGPGTRLLVL.

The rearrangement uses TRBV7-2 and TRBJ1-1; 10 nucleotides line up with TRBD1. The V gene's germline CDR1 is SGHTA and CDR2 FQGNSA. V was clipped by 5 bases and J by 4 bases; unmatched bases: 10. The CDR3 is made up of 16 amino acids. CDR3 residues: CASSRRQGAGGTEAFF. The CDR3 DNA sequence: TGTGCCAGCAGCCGACGACAGGGGGCGGGGGGCACTGAAGCTTTCTTT.

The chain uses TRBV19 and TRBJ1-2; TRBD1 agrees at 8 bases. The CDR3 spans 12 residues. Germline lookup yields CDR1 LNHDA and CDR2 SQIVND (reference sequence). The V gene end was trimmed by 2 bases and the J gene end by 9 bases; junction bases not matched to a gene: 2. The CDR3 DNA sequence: TGTGCCAGTAGTATACGACAGGGGAGCTACACCTTC. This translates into CASSIRQGSYTF.

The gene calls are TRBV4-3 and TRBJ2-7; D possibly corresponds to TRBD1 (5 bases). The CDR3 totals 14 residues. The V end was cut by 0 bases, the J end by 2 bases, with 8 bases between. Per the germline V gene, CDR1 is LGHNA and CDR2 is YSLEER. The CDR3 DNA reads TGCGCCAGCAGCCAAGACGGCAGGGCCTACGAGCAGTACTTC. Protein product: CASSQDGRAYEQYF.

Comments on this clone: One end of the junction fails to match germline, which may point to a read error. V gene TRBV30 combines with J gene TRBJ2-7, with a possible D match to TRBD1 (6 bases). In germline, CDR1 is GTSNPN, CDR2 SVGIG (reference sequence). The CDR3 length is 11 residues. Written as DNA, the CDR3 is TGTGCCTGGAGTGGCCGGGACAAAGCGGACTTC. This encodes CAWSGRDKADF. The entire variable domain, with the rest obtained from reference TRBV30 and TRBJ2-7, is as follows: SQTIHQWPATLVQPVGSPLSLECTVEGTSNPNLYWYRQAAGRGLQLLFYSVGIGQISSEVPQNLSASRPQDRQFILSSKKLLLSDSGFYLCAWSGRDKADFGPGTRLTVT.

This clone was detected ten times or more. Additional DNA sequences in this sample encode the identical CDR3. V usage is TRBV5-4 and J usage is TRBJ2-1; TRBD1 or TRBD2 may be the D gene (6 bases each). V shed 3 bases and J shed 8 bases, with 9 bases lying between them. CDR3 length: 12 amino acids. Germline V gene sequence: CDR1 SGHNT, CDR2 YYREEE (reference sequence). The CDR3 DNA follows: TGTGCCAGCAGCTCAAGGGGGGATGAGCAGTTCTTC. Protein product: CASSSRGDEQFF.

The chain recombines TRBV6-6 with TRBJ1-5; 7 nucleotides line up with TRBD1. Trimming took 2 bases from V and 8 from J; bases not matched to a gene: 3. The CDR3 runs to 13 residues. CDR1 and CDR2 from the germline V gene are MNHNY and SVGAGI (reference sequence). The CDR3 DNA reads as TGTGCCAGCAGTTACGGAGACAGGGAGCCCCAGCATTTT. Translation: CASSYGDREPQHF.

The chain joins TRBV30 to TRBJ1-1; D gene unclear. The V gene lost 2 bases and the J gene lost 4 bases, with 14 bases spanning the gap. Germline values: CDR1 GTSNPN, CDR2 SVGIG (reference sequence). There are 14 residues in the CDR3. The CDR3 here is CAWSIYQASTEAFF. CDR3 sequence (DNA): TGTGCCTGGAGTATCTATCAAGCGAGCACTGAAGCTTTCTTT. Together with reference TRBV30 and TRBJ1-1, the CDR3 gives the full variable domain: SQTIHQWPATLVQPVGSPLSLECTVEGTSNPNLYWYRQAAGRGLQLLFYSVGIGQISSEVPQNLSASRPQDRQFILSSKKLLLSDSGFYLCAWSIYQASTEAFFGQGTRLTVV.